What follows are 9 T cell receptor beta chains derived from one specimen sequenced in a study of cytomegalovirus exposure and HLA in healthy donors. 60 Vbeta and 13 Jbeta primers were used in PCR. Generated by immunoSEQ multiplex PCR, the TCRdb table keeps only in-frame clones and is missing some. The sample contains around 110,000 clones, 70% to 80% of which appear only once. Specimen: PBMCs. These TCRs come from a boy between 10 and 17 years old in good health and CMV-seronegative.

This chain joins TRBV6-5 and TRBJ2-5, with 9 nucleotides matching TRBD2. The J segment lost 3 bases and the V segment lost 6 bases, leaving 2 bases of the junction unmatched. This CDR3 has 13 amino acids. Germline lookup yields CDR1 MNHEY and CDR2 SVGAGI. CDR3 residues: CASSVAGEETQYF. In nucleotides, the CDR3 is TGTGCCAGCAGCGTAGCGGGAGAAGAGACCCAGTACTTC.

The rearrangement joins TRBV5-6 to TRBJ1-3, with 7 bases matching TRBD1. Germline CDR1 and CDR2: SGHDT and YYEEEE. CDR3 length: 17 amino acids. V gave up 0 bases and J gave up 3 bases; unmatched junction bases: 9. CDR3 residues: CASSLVGIDRVGNTIYF. The CDR3 DNA is TGTGCCAGCAGCTTGGTGGGAATCGACAGGGTTGGAAACACCATATATTTT.

The chain is built from TRBV7-2 and TRBJ1-1, with TRBD1 as a possible D gene (5 bases). The CDR3 sequence is 14 residues long. Germline CDR1 SGHTA, CDR2 FQGNSA. The V gene lost 2 bases and the J gene lost 0 bases, with 7 bases spanning the gap. CDR3 amino acids: CASSLSTVNTEAFF. CDR3 DNA sequence: TGTGCCAGCAGCTTATCGACAGTGAACACTGAAGCTTTCTTT.

The chain has TRBV15 and TRBJ1-2, with D tentatively TRBD1 (5 bases). Germline-derived CDR1 and CDR2 are LNHNV and YYDKDF (reference sequence). This CDR3 comprises 13 residues. V shed 0 bases and J shed 8 bases, with 10 bases lying between them. CDR3 amino acids: CATSRDRAGGYTF. Written as DNA, the CDR3 is TGTGCCACCAGCAGAGACAGGGCGGGGGGCTACACCTTC. Full variable domain (missing parts from reference TRBV15 and TRBJ1-2): DAMVIQNPRYQVTQFGKPVTLSCSQTLNHNVMYWYQQKSSQAPKLLFHYYDKDFNNEADTPDNFQSRRPNTSFCFLDIRSPGLGDTAMYLCATSRDRAGGYTFGSGTRLTVV.

The CDR3 nucleotides read TGCAGCGTTGGTGGGGAGGGATCCCGAGAGACCCAGTACTTC. As protein: CSVGGEGSRETQYF. This chain joins TRBV29-1 and TRBJ2-5; 7 nucleotides align to TRBD2. V dropped 4 bases and J dropped 4; count of bases not matched to a gene: 9. CDR1 SQVTM and CDR2 ANQGSEA come from the germline V gene. This CDR3 is 14 amino acids long.

V is TRBV7-2 and J is TRBJ2-1; possible D gene TRBD2, 6 bases. CDR3 length equals 13 residues. Germline lookup yields CDR1 SGHTA and CDR2 FQGNSA. V dropped 6 bases and J dropped 8 bases, with 14 bases sitting between them. The CDR3 DNA is TGTGCCAGCAGAAGGAGGGGTTACGATGAGCAGTTCTTC. It specifies CASRRRGYDEQFF.

This rearrangement joins TRBV7-2 to TRBJ1-5; TRBD1 agrees at 8 bases. The trim removed 5 bases at V and 2 bases at J, leaving 5 bases unmatched. Looked up from germline, CDR1 is SGHTA and CDR2 is FQGNSA. The CDR3 contains 15 residues. The CDR3 DNA follows: TGTGCCAGCAGCATAGACAGGGGTGGCAATCAGCCCCAGCATTTT. This encodes CASSIDRGGNQPQHF.

The chain carries TRBV21-1 and TRBJ2-7; the DNA was not used to check the table's D call, TRBD1. TRBV21-1 is a known pseudogene. The CDR3 is made up of 18 amino acids. The CDR3 nucleotides are TGTGCCAGCAGGGTCAAACCCCGACAGGGTGGCCAGCCCTACGAGCAGTACTTC. As protein: CASRVKPRQGGQPYEQYF.

V usage is TRBV2 and J usage is TRBJ2-1; 7 bases align to TRBD1. The CDR3 has 14 residues. In germline, CDR1 is SNHLY, CDR2 FYNNEI. With 7 bases clipped from V and 2 bases from J, the junction kept 5 bases outside the gene matches. The CDR3 loop reads CASKLGQTYNEQFF. Written as DNA, the CDR3 is TGTGCCAGCAAGTTGGGACAGACCTACAATGAGCAGTTCTTC.